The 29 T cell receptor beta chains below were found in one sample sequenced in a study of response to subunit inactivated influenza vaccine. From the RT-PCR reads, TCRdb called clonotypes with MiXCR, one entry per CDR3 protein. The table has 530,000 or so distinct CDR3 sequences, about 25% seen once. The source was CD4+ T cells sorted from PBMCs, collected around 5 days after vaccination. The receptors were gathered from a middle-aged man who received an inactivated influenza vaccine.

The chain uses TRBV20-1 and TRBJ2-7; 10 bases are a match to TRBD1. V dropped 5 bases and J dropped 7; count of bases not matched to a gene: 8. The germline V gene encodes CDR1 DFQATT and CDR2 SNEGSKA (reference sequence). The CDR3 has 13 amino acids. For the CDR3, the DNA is TGCAGTGCTGAGGACAGGGGGACGGGTGAGCAGTACTTC. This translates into CSAEDRGTGEQYF.

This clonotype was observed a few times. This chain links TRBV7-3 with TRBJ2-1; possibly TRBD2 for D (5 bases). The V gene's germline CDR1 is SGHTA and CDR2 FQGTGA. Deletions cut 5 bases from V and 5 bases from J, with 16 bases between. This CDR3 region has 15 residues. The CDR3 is CASSLLGLPNNEQFF. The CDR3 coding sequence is TGTGCCAGCAGCCTACTTGGACTTCCTAACAATGAGCAGTTCTTC.

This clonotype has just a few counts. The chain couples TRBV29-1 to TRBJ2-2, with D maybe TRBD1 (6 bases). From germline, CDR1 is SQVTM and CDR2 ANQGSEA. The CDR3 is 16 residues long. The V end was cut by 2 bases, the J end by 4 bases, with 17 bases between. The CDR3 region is CSVELRQGLGTGELFF. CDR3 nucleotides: TGCAGCGTTGAATTGAGGCAGGGGCTCGGCACCGGGGAGCTGTTTTTT.

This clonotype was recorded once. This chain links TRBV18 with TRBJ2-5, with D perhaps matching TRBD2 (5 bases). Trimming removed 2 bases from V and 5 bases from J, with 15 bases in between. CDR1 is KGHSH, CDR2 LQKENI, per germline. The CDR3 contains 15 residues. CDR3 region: CASSPSPSQRETQYF. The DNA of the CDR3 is TGTGCCAGCTCACCATCCCCGTCACAGCGGGAGACCCAGTACTTC. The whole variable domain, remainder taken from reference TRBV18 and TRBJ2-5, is NAGVMQNPRHLVRRRGQEARLRCSPMKGHSHVYWYRQLPEEGLKFMVYLQKENIIDESGMPKERFSAEFPKEGPSILRIQQVVRGDSAAYFCASSPSPSQRETQYFGPGTRLLVL.

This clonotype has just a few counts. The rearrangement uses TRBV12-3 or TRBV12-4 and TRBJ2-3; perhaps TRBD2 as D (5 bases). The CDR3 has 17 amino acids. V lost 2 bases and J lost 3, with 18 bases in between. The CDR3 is CASSLSPLRSGTDTQYF. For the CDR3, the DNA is TGTGCCAGCAGTTTATCCCCCCTACGGAGCGGAACAGATACGCAGTATTTT.

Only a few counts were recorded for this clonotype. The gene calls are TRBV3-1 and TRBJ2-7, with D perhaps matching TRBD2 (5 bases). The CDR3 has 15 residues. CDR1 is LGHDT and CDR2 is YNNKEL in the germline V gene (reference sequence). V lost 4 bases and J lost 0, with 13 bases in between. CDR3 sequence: CASSRTVYSSYEQYF. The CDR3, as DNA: TGTGCCAGCAGCCGGACTGTTTACAGCTCCTACGAGCAGTACTTC.

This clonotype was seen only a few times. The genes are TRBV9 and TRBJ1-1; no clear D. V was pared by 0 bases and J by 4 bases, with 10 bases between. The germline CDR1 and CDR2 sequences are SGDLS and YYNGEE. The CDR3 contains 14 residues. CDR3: CASSVEVGSTEAFF. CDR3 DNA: TGTGCCAGCAGCGTAGAAGTGGGGAGCACTGAAGCTTTCTTT.

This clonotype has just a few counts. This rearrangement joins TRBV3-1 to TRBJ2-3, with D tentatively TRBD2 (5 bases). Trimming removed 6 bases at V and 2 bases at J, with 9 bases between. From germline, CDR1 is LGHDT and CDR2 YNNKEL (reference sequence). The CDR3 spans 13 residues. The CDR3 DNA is TGTGCCAGCAGTTGGCGGGTCACAGATACGCAGTATTTT. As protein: CASSWRVTDTQYF.

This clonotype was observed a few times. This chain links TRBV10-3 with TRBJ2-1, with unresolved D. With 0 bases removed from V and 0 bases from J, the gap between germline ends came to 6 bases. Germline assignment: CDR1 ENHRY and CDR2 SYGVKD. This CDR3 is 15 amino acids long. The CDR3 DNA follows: TGTGCCATCAGTGAGTCGGCGAGCTCCTACAATGAGCAGTTCTTC. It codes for CAISESASSYNEQFF.

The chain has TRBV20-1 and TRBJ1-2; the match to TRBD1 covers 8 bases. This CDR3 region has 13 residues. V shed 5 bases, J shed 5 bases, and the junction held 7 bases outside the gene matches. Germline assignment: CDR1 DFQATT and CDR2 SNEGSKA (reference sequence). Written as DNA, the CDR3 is TGCAGTGCTGCTCAACAGGGGGGATATGGCTACACCTTC. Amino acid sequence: CSAAQQGGYGYTF.

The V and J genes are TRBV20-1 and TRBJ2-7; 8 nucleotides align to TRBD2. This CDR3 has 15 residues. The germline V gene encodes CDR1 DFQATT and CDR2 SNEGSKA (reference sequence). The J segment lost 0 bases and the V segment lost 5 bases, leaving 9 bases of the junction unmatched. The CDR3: CSAPGASGSSYEQYF. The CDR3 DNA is TGCAGTGCTCCCGGCGCCAGCGGGAGCTCCTACGAGCAGTACTTC.

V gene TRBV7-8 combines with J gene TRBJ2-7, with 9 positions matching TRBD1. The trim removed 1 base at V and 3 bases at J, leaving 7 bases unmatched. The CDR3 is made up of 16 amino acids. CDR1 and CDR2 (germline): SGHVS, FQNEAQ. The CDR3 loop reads CASSLDSTGGLYEQYF. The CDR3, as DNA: TGTGCCAGCAGCTTAGACTCGACAGGGGGACTCTACGAGCAGTACTTC. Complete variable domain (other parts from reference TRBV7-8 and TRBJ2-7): GAGVSQSPRYKVAKRGQDVALRCDPISGHVSLFWYQQALGQGPEFLTYFQNEAQLDKSGLPSDRFFAERPEGSVSTLKIQRTQQEDSAVYLCASSLDSTGGLYEQYFGPGTRLTVT.

The CDR3 bases are TGTGCCAGCAGTAGGGGGCAGGGGACCTCACCCCTCCACTTT. Its protein is CASSRGQGTSPLHF. J is TRBJ1-6 and V is TRBV6-6, with 7 bases fitting TRBD1. Germline CDR1 and CDR2: MNHNY and SVGAGI (reference sequence). Unmatched junction bases numbered 8, after V lost 5 bases and J lost 10 bases. The CDR3 contains 14 residues.

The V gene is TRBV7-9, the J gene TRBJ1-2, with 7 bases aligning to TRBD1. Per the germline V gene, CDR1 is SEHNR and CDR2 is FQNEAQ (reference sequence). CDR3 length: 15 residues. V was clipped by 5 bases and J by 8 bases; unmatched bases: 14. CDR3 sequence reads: CASSRGDSLYGGYTF. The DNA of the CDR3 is TGTGCCAGCAGCAGGGGGGACAGTCTCTATGGGGGCTACACCTTC.

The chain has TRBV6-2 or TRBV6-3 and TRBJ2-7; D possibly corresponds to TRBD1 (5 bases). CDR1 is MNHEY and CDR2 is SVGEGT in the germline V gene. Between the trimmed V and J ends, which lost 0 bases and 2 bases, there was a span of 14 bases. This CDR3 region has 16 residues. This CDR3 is CASSYSVGRTTYEQYF. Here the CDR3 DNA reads TGTGCCAGCAGTTACTCGGTGGGCAGGACAACCTACGAGCAGTACTTC.

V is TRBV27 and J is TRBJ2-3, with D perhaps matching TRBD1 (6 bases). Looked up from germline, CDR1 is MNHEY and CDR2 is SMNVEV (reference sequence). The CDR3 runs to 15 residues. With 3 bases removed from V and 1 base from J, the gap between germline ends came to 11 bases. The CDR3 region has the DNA TGTGCCAGCAGTTTCCAAAGGACAGGCACAGATACGCAGTATTTT. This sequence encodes CASSFQRTGTDTQYF.

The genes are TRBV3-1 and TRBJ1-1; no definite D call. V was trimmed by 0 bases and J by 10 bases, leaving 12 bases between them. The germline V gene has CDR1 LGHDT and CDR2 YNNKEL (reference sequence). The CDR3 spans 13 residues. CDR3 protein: CASSQERMGGAFF. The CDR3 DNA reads TGTGCCAGCAGCCAAGAGAGGATGGGTGGAGCTTTCTTT.

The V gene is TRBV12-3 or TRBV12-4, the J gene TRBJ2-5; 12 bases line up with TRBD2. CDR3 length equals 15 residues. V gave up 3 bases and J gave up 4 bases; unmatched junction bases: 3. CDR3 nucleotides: TGTGCCAGCAGTTTGTCTAGCGGGGGGGCAGAGACCCAGTACTTC. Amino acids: CASSLSSGGAETQYF.

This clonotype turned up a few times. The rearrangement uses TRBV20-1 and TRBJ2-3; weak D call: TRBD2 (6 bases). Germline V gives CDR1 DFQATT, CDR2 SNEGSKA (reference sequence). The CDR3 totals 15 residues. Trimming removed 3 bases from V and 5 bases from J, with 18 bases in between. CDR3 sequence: CSARGSRGAVDTQYF. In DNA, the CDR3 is TGCAGTGCTAGGGGTTCGCGCGGGGCCGTAGATACGCAGTATTTT.

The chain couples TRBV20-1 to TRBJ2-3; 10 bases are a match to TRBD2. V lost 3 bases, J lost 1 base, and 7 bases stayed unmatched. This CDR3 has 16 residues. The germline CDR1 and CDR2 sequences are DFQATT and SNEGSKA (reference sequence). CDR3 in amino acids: CSASPSGRSGTDTQYF. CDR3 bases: TGCAGTGCTAGCCCTAGCGGGAGAAGTGGCACAGATACGCAGTATTTT.

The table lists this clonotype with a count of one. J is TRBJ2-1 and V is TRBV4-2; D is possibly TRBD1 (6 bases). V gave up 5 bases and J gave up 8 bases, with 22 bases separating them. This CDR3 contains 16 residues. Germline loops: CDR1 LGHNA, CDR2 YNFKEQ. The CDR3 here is CASSSRSKGGEDEQFF. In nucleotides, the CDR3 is TGTGCCAGCAGCTCCCGATCGAAAGGGGGAGAGGATGAGCAGTTCTTC.

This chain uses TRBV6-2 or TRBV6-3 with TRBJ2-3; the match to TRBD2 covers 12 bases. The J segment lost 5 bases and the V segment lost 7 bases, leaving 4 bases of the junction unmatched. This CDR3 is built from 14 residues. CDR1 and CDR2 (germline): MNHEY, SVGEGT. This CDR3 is CASIPSGREDTQYF. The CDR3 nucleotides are TGTGCCAGCATCCCTAGCGGGAGGGAAGATACGCAGTATTTT.

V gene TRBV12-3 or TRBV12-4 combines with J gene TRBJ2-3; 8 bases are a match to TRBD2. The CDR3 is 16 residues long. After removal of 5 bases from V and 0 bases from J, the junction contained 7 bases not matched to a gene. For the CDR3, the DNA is TGTGCCAGCAGTCCTAGCGGGTATTATAGCACAGATACGCAGTATTTT. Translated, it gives CASSPSGYYSTDTQYF.

The CDR3 DNA reads TGTGCCAGCAGCCAGGGGGGAGGGATCCAAGAGACCCAGTACTTC. Translation gives CASSQGGGIQETQYF. This chain links TRBV4-2 with TRBJ2-5; 7 nucleotides line up with TRBD2. The ends lost 3 bases at V and 1 base at J; junction bases unmatched: 5. The germline gives CDR1 LGHNA, CDR2 YNFKEQ. The CDR3 contains 15 residues.

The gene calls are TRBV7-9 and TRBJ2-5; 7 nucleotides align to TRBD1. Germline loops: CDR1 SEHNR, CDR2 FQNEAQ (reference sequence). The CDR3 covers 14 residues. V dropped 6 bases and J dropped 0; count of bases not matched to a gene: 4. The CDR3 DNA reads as TGTGCCAGCAGGCAGGGACAGAACCAAGAGACCCAGTACTTC. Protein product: CASRQGQNQETQYF.

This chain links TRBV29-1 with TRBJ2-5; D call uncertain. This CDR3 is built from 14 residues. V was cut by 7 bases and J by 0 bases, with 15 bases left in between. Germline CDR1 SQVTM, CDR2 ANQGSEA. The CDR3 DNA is TGCAGCGCCATCATTCCGGAGCACCAAGAGACCCAGTACTTC. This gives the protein CSAIIPEHQETQYF.

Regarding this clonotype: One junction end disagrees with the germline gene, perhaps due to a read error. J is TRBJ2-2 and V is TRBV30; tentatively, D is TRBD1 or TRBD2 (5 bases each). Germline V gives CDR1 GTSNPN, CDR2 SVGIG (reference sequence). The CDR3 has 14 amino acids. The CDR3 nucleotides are TGTGCCTTGACCGGGACCCTTCACACTGGGGAGCTGTTTTTT. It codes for CALTGTLHTGELFF.

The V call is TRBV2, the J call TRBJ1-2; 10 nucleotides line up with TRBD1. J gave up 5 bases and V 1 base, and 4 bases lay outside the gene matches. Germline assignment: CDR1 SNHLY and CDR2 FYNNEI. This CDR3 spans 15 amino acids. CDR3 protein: CASSEGTGGLYGYTF. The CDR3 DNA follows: TGTGCCAGCAGTGAAGGGACAGGGGGTCTGTATGGCTACACCTTC. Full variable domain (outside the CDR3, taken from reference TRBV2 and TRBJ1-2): EPEVTQTPSHQVTQMGQEVILRCVPISNHLYFYWYRQILGQKVEFLVSFYNNEISEKSEIFDDQFSVERPDGSNFTLKIRSTKLEDSAMYFCASSEGTGGLYGYTFGSGTRLTVV.

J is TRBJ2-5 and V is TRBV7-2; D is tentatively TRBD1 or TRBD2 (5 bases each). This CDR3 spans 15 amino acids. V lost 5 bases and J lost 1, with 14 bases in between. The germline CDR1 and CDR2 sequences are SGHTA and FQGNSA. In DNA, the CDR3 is TGTGCCAGCAGCCCTACATCGGGGCGCCAAGAGACCCAGTACTTC. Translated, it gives CASSPTSGRQETQYF.